This T cell receptor (beta chain) was sequenced in a study of persistence of HIV-infected CD4 T cells. V gave up 3 bases and J gave up 3 bases, with 6 bases separating them. The CDR3 has 13 amino acids. The libraries were made with immunoSEQ version 4 in survey mode. Genomic DNA was diluted to around 9.3 ng/uL, up to about 1 ug per sample. Only in-frame clones appear in the TCRdb table, and some are missing; sequencing was by immunoSEQ multiplex PCR. The sample contains 25,000 to 40,000 clones, around 82% of which appear only once. Details on this clone: Antigen specificity is unknown.

Cells were stimulated with overlapping HIV-1 Gag 15-mer peptides. CD40L-negative CD69-negative CD45RO-high memory CD4+ T cells were sorted as populations depleted of antigen-responding cells. The chain recombines TRBV12-3 or TRBV12-4 with TRBJ1-5; unclear D gene. The starting material was CD4+ T cells sorted from PBMCs after approximately 18-hour stimulation, obtained from a patient who received antiretroviral therapy. The clonotype was recovered from an adult woman with HIV who was CMV-seropositive. The CDR3 loop is CASSLEINQPQHF. The DNA of the CDR3 is TGTGCCAGCAGTTTGGAGATCAATCAGCCCCAGCATTTT.